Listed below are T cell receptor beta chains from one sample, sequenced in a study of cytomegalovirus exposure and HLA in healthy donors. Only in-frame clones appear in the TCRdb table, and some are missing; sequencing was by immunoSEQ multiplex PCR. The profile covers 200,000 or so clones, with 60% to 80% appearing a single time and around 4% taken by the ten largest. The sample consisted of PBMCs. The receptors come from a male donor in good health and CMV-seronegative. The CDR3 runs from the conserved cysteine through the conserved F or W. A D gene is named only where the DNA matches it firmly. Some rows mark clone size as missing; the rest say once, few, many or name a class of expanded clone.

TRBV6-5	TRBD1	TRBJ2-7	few	CASSYSRDRVYEQYF	TGTGCCAGCAGTTACTCGAGGGACAGAGTTTACGAGCAGTACTTC
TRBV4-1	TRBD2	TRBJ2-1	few	CASSDGRARGEQFF	TGCGCCAGCAGCGACGGGAGGGCCCGGGGTGAGCAGTTCTTC
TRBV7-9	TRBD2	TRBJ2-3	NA	CSSSFYREGRTDTQYF	TGTTCCAGCAGCTTCTATCGGGAGGGCCGCACAGATACGCAGTATTTT
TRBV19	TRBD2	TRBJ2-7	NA	CASRRRGGGQQYF	TGTGCCAGTAGGCGACGGGGGGGTGGCCAGCAGTACTTC
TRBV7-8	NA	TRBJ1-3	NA	CASSSGITGNTIYF	TGTGCCAGCAGCTCCGGGATAACTGGAAACACCATATATTTT
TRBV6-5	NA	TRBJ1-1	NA	CASSVNTEAFF	TGTGCCAGCAGCGTGAACACTGAAGCTTTCTTT
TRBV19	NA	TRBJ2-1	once	CASSLGLEQFF	TGTGCCAGTAGCCTGGGACTTGAGCAGTTCTTC
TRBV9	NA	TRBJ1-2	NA	CASSVLGDVRGGYTF	TGTGCCAGCAGCGTATTGGGCGACGTCAGGGGTGGCTACACCTTC
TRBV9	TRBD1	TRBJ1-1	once	CASSLGQGNTEAFF	TGTGCCAGCAGCTTAGGACAGGGGAACACTGAAGCTTTCTTT
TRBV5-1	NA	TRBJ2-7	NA	CASSYTGSYEQYF	TGCGCCAGCAGCTATACAGGCTCCTACGAGCAGTACTTC
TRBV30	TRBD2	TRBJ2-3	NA	CAWSSAVAGRTDTQYF	TGTGCCTGGAGTAGCGCGGTAGCGGGAAGGACAGATACGCAGTATTTT
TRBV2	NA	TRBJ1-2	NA	CASSILSGTIYGYTF	TGTGCCAGCAGTATTCTTTCCGGGACAATCTATGGCTACACCTTC
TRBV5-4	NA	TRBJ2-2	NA	CASSLEQKWDTGELFF	TGTGCCAGCAGCTTGGAACAGAAGTGGGACACCGGGGAGCTGTTTTTT
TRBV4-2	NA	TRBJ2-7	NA	CASSHRALYEQYF	TGTGCCAGCAGCCACAGGGCCCTCTACGAGCAGTACTTC
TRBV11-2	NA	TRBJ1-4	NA	CASSLVREKLFF	TGTGCCAGCAGCTTAGTCAGAGAAAAACTGTTTTTT
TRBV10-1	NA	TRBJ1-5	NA	CATSGGLNQPQHF	TGCGCCACTAGCGGGGGTCTCAATCAGCCCCAGCATTTT
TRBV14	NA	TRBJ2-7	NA	CASSPSSDWRPEQYF	TGTGCCAGCAGCCCCTCTTCGGACTGGCGGCCAGAGCAGTACTTC
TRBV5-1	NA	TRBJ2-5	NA	CASKAGETQYF	TGCGCCAGCAAAGCGGGAGAGACCCAGTACTTC
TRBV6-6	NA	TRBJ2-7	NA	CASTKAGHSYEQYF	TGTGCCAGTACAAAGGCAGGCCACTCCTACGAGCAGTACTTC
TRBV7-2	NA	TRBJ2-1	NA	CASSFFVASYNEQFF	TGTGCCAGCAGCTTCTTCGTGGCCTCCTACAATGAGCAGTTCTTC
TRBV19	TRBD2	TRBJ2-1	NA	CASLTSGTNEQFF	TGTGCCAGTTTGACTAGCGGGACTAATGAGCAGTTCTTC
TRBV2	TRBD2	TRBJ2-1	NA	CASSEGGRASSYNEQFF	TGTGCCAGCAGTGAGGGGGGGAGGGCCTCCTCTTACAATGAGCAGTTCTTC
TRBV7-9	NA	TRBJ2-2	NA	CASSPTSSTGELFF	TGTGCCAGCAGCCCGACTAGTTCGACCGGGGAGCTGTTTTTT
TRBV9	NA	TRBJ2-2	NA	CASSVGGAGELFF	TGTGCCAGCAGCGTAGGGGGAGCCGGGGAGCTGTTTTTT
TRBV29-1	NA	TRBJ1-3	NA	CSGTRGGNTIYF	TGCAGCGGTACGAGGGGGGGAAACACCATATATTTT
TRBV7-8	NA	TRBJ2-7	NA	CASSLDYYEQYF	TGTGCCAGCAGCTTAGATTATTACGAGCAGTACTTC
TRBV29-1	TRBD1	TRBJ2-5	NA	CSAIQGVGGETQYF	TGCAGCGCCATACAGGGGGTTGGGGGAGAGACCCAGTACTTC
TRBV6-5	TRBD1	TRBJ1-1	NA	CASRDRGLNTEAFF	TGTGCCAGCCGGGACAGGGGTTTGAACACTGAAGCTTTCTTT
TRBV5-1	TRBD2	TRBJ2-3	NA	CASSIAGDRTDTQYF	TGCGCCTCCTCGATAGCGGGAGATCGAACAGATACGCAGTATTTT
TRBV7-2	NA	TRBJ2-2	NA	CASSFYTGELFF	TGTGCCAGCAGCTTCTACACCGGGGAGCTGTTTTTT
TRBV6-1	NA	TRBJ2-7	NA	CASSEPNSYEQYF	TGTGCCAGCAGTGAACCCAACTCCTACGAGCAGTACTTC
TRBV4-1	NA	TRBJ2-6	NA	CASSHSGAGANVLTF	TGCGCCAGCAGCCACTCAGGGGCTGGGGCCAACGTCCTGACTTTC
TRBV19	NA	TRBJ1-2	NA	CASSPDSRFGYTF	TGTGCCAGTAGCCCGGACAGTCGCTTTGGCTACACCTTC
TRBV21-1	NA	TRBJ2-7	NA	CASSKRGEAGGPYEQYF	TGTGCCAGCAGCAAAAGGGGGGAAGCGGGAGGGCCCTACGAGCAGTACTTC
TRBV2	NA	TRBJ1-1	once	CASSDSGTENIWGLGGEAFF	TGTGCCAGCAGTGACAGCGGGACCGAGAACATATGGGGATTGGGGGGTGAAGCTTTCTTT
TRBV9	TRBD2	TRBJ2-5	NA	CASSANSGGGGETQYF	TGTGCCAGCAGCGCTAATTCGGGGGGAGGAGGGGAGACCCAGTACTTC
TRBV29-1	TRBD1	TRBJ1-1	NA	CSVTGGTEAFF	TGCAGCGTTACAGGGGGCACTGAAGCTTTCTTT
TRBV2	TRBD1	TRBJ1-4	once	CASSEAAGGNEKLFF	TGTGCCAGCAGTGAAGCGGCAGGGGGTAATGAAAAACTGTTTTTT
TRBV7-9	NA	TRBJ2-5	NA	CAGGGRGGPQETQYF	TGTGCCGGCGGAGGACGTGGAGGGCCCCAAGAGACCCAGTACTTC
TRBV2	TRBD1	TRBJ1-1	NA	CASKAGGEAFF	TGTGCCAGCAAGGCAGGGGGGGAAGCTTTCTTT
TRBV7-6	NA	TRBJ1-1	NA	CASSLEAAPGTEAFF	TGTGCCAGCAGCTTAGAGGCCGCCCCGGGCACTGAAGCTTTCTTT
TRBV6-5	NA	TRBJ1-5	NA	CASSYSAGRQPQHF	TGTGCCAGCAGTTACTCGGCAGGGCGTCAGCCCCAGCATTTT
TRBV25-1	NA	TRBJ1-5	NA	CASSEQGSNQPQHF	TGTGCCAGCAGTGAACAGGGATCCAATCAGCCCCAGCATTTT
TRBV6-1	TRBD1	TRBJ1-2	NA	CASSVGQGVGYTF	TGTGCCAGCAGTGTGGGACAGGGTGTCGGCTACACCTTC
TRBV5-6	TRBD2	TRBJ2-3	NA	CASSLGLAGTDTQYF	TGTGCCAGCAGCTTGGGACTAGCGGGCACAGATACGCAGTATTTT
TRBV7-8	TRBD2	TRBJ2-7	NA	CASSLGGSGRISYEQYF	TGTGCCAGCAGCTTAGGGGGTAGCGGGAGAATATCCTACGAGCAGTACTTC